The sequence of this T cell receptor beta chain was determined in a study of T-cell memory formation after mild COVID-19. General study results and limits: Contracting clones localized mainly to CM and EM when CD4+ and mainly to EMRA when CD8+. Pre-infection memory showed some responding clones, and this suggested that cross-reactive memory joined.

Concerning this clonotype itself: Its antigen is unknown.

This CDR3 contains 11 residues. Trimming took off 3 bases at V and 7 bases at J, with 7 bases between the two ends. Germline V CDR1 and CDR2: SGHRS, YFSETQ. TCR alpha and TCR beta cDNA libraries carrying sample barcodes and UMIs were produced by 5'RACE using constant-segment primers. TCRdb re-derived calls from the 5' RACE reads in MiXCR, one entry per CDR3 protein. This table has approximately 480,000 distinct CDR3 sequences, 15% to 20% appearing once. The chain employs TRBV5-1 and TRBJ1-2, with D unclear. Material: PBMCs or a T cell subset sorted from them (not recorded which). This TCR was recovered from an adult woman who had mild COVID-19 (a few samples of this study predate the infection). Cell type and time point are not known. Written as DNA, the CDR3 is TGCGCCAGCAGCTCCCCCGGTGGCTACACCTTC. Its translation is CASSSPGGYTF.